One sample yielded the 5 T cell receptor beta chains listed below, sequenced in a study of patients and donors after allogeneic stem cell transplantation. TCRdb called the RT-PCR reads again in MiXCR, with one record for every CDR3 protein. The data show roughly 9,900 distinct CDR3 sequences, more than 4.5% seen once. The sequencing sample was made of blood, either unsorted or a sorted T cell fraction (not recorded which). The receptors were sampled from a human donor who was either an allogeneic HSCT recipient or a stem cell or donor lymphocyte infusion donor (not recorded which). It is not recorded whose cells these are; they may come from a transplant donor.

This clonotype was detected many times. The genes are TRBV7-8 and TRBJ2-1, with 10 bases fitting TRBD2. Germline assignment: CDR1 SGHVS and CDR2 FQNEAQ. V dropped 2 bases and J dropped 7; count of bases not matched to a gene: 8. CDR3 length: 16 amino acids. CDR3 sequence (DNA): TGTGCCAGCAGCTTACACCCTAGCGGGAGTGATAATGAGCAGTTCTTC. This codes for CASSLHPSGSDNEQFF.

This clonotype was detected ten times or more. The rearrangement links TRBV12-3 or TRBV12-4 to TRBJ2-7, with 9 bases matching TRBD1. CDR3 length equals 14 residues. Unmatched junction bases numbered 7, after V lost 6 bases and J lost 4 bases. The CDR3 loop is CASSFRDREYEQYF. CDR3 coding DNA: TGTGCCAGCAGCTTCCGGGACAGGGAATACGAGCAGTACTTC.

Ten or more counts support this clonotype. CDR3 residues: CSAPVGARDEQFF. The CDR3 DNA is TGCAGCGCCCCCGTGGGTGCTAGGGATGAGCAGTTCTTC. The J gene is TRBJ2-1, the V gene TRBV29-1; D is undetermined. V gave up 7 bases and J gave up 8 bases, with 18 bases separating them. The CDR3 is 13 residues long. CDR1 SQVTM and CDR2 ANQGSEA come from the germline V gene.

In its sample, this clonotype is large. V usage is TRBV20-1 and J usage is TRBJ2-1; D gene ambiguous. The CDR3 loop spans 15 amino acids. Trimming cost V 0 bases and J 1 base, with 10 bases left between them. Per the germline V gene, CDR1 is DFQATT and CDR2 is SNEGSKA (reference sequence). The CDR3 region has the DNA TGCAGTGCTAGAGAGGCGCCTATATCCTACAATGAGCAGTTCTTC. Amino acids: CSAREAPISYNEQFF.

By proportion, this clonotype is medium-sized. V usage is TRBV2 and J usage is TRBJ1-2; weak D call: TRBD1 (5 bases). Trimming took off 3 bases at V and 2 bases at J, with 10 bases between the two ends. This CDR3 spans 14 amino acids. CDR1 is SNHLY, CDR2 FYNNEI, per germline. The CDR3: CASSDGRGNYGYTF. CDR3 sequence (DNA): TGTGCCAGCAGTGACGGTAGGGGAAACTATGGCTACACCTTC.